The present T cell receptor (beta chain) was sequenced within a study of technical replicates of blood from a handful of donors. TCRdb's table, derived via immunoSEQ multiplex PCR, lists solely in-frame clones and lacks some. The data hold some 70,000 clones, with under 98% observed a single time. In its sample, this clone was seen once. With 3 bases clipped from V and 5 bases from J, the junction kept 7 bases outside the gene matches. Germline-derived CDR1 and CDR2 are LNHDA and SQIVND (reference sequence). The CDR3 loop spans 15 amino acids. The sequenced sample was T cells isolated from PBMCs. This chain links TRBV19 with TRBJ2-5, with 9 bases that match TRBD1. The receptor comes from a human donor in good health. CDR3 bases: TGTGCCAGTAGTATGGTCGGGACAGGGCTGGAGACCCAGTACTTC. Residues: CASSMVGTGLETQYF.